These 25 T cell receptor beta chains share one sample of origin, sequenced in a study of spatial heterogeneity in lung cancer. Indicated time point: blood at routine non-recurrence follow-up after resection. TCRdb re-derived calls from the 5' RACE reads in MiXCR, one entry per CDR3 protein. The sample holds about 20,000 distinct CDR3 sequences; more than 8% are singletons and the top ten take 30% to 45%. The sample was PBMCs, taken at follow-up. The receptors stem from a female donor with early-stage non-small cell lung cancer.

As concerns this clonotype: A read error is possible here, since a much larger clone lies one base away. The J gene is TRBJ2-1, the V gene TRBV28, with a tentative D call TRBD1 (5 bases). CDR1 is MDHEN, CDR2 SYDVKM, per germline. V shed 5 bases and J shed 10 bases, with 15 bases lying between them. The CDR3 loop spans 13 amino acids. The CDR3 sequence: CASSPKGVLEQFF. CDR3 nucleotides: TGTGCCAGCAGTCCAAAAGGGGTGCTAGAGCAGTTCTTC.

At least ten counts were recorded for this clonotype. V gene TRBV19 combines with J gene TRBJ2-3; a weak D match, TRBD1 (5 bases). Germline values: CDR1 LNHDA, CDR2 SQIVND (reference sequence). This CDR3 region has 15 residues. The ends were cut back, 4 bases at V and 5 bases at J, with 16 bases in the middle. The CDR3 is CASSSTGWQGDTQYF. CDR3 coding DNA: TGTGCCAGTAGTAGTACCGGGTGGCAGGGAGATACGCAGTATTTT.

This clonotype was seen many times. CDR3 in DNA: TGTGCCAGCAGCTTGGGGGGACAAGGCCCCTATGGCTACACCTTC. The encoded protein is CASSLGGQGPYGYTF. The chain combines TRBV5-4 with TRBJ1-2; D might be TRBD1 (6 bases). Germline V gene sequence: CDR1 SGHNT, CDR2 YYREEE (reference sequence). Trimming stripped 0 bases from V and 4 bases from J, with 13 bases between. CDR3 length equals 15 residues. Variable domain in full (rest from reference TRBV5-4 and TRBJ1-2): ETGVTQSPTHLIKTRGQQVTLRCSSQSGHNTVSWYQQALGQGPQFIFQYYREEENGRGNFPPRFSGLQFPNYSSELNVNALELDDSALYLCASSLGGQGPYGYTFGSGTRLTVV.

This clonotype occurred many times. The genes are TRBV20-1 and TRBJ1-3; TRBD1 is a possible D gene (5 bases). Trimming pared 0 bases from V and 5 bases from J, leaving 8 bases between. The V gene's germline CDR1 is DFQATT and CDR2 SNEGSKA (reference sequence). The CDR3 contains 13 residues. This chain's CDR3 is CSARDRGRNTIYF. The CDR3 DNA reads TGCAGTGCTAGAGATCGGGGGAGAAACACCATATATTTT.

In its sample, this clonotype was seen many times. The rearrangement joins TRBV12-3 or TRBV12-4 to TRBJ2-5, with D uncertain. There are 12 residues in the CDR3. V gave up 4 bases and J gave up 7 bases, with 10 bases separating them. CDR3 coding DNA: TGTGCCAGCAGTTCCCTCTTCGGGACCCAGTACTTC. It specifies CASSSLFGTQYF.

This clonotype occurred many times. V gene TRBV6-1 combines with J gene TRBJ2-5; possibly TRBD1 for D (6 bases). V was clipped by 2 bases and J by 4 bases, with 11 bases between them. This CDR3 contains 14 residues. Germline V gives CDR1 MNHNS, CDR2 SASEGT. The CDR3 region is CASSESWGRETQYF. The CDR3 bases are TGTGCCAGCAGTGAATCCTGGGGGCGAGAGACCCAGTACTTC.

This clonotype was detected a few times. The CDR3 sequence: CASSPPSGGAIGETQYF. CDR3 nucleotides: TGTGCCAGCTCACCACCTAGCGGGGGGGCCATCGGAGAGACCCAGTACTTC. This chain links TRBV18 with TRBJ2-5; 11 nucleotides line up with TRBD2. The length of the CDR3 is 17 residues. V was pared by 0 bases and J by 4 bases, with 7 bases of the junction left unmatched. Germline CDR1 reads KGHSH; CDR2 reads LQKENI. Drawing the rest from reference TRBV18 and TRBJ2-5, the complete variable domain is NAGVMQNPRHLVRRRGQEARLRCSPMKGHSHVYWYRQLPEEGLKFMVYLQKENIIDESGMPKERFSAEFPKEGPSILRIQQVVRGDSAAYFCASSPPSGGAIGETQYFGPGTRLLVL.

This chain joins TRBV7-9 and TRBJ1-1; D gene unclear. Germline V gives CDR1 SEHNR, CDR2 FQNEAQ (reference sequence). CDR3 length: 13 residues. Trimming left V 5 bases short and J 3 bases short, with 10 bases between. The CDR3 is CASSTDMDTEAFF. The CDR3 DNA follows: TGTGCCAGCAGCACTGATATGGACACTGAAGCTTTCTTT.

This clonotype has ten or more counts. The gene calls are TRBV10-3 and TRBJ2-3; no clear D. The ends were cut back, 4 bases at V and 6 bases at J, with 14 bases in the middle. This CDR3 region has 14 residues. CDR1 and CDR2 (germline): ENHRY, SYGVKD. This CDR3 is CAISAEKSRDTQYF. CDR3 nucleotides: TGTGCCATCAGTGCGGAAAAGAGCCGGGATACGCAGTATTTT.

The sample holds many counts of this clonotype. The chain employs TRBV20-1 and TRBJ2-1; no clear D gene. CDR3 length: 16 amino acids. The germline V and J ends were trimmed by 3 bases and 4 bases, with 19 bases remaining between them. Germline V lookup: CDR1 DFQATT, CDR2 SNEGSKA (reference sequence). CDR3 region: CSARARLARDYNEQFF. The CDR3 DNA reads as TGCAGTGCTAGGGCTAGATTAGCCCGAGATTACAATGAGCAGTTCTTC.

This clonotype was recorded many times. The chain combines TRBV7-3 with TRBJ1-4; 7 positions agree with TRBD1. Germline values: CDR1 SGHTA, CDR2 FQGTGA. The CDR3 sequence is 17 residues long. V trimming: 0 bases; J trimming: 8 bases; junction bases outside the gene matches: 12. The CDR3 is CASSLTGTRQGGEKLFF. The CDR3 bases are TGTGCCAGCAGCTTAACGGGCACGCGTCAGGGGGGCGAAAAACTGTTTTTT.

This clonotype was counted between two and nine times. The chain recombines TRBV4-1 with TRBJ2-3; D is undetermined. Germline V gives CDR1 MGHRA, CDR2 YSYEKL. This CDR3 is 11 amino acids long. The V end was cut by 1 base, the J end by 8 bases, with 4 bases between. CDR3 protein: CASSQALTQYF. Written as DNA, the CDR3 is TGCGCCAGCAGCCAAGCACTTACGCAGTATTTT.

This chain connects TRBV20-1 to TRBJ2-7; D unresolved. The CDR3 contains 13 residues. V shed 1 base and J shed 5 bases, with 12 bases lying between them. Germline CDR1 is DFQATT and CDR2 is SNEGSKA (reference sequence). For the CDR3, the DNA is TGCAGTGCTAGAGTCGGTAGTCTCCACGAGCAGTACTTC. This gives the protein CSARVGSLHEQYF.

This clonotype was found many times. The chain uses TRBV11-2 and TRBJ2-7, with D hard to call. With 2 bases removed from V and 7 bases from J, the gap between germline ends came to 6 bases. The germline CDR1 and CDR2 sequences are SGHAT and FQNNGV. CDR3 length equals 11 residues. CDR3 sequence reads: CASSLLGEQYF. In DNA, the CDR3 is TGTGCCAGCAGCTTACTGGGTGAGCAGTACTTC.

This clonotype was observed at least ten times. CDR3 in DNA: TGTGCCAGCAGCTTGTTGGCCCGATATAATTCACCCCTCCACTTT. This translates into CASSLLARYNSPLHF. The chain joins TRBV5-5 to TRBJ1-6; D gene unclear. V lost 1 base and J 4 bases, leaving 9 bases between the germline ends. Germline V lookup: CDR1 SGHKS, CDR2 YYEKEE (reference sequence). The CDR3 has 15 residues.

This clonotype was seen only a few times. This may come from a read error, since a much larger clone is one base off. The CDR3 ends on some other residue instead of the conserved phenylalanine or tryptophan, so this is likely a read error. The CDR3 loop is CSARGLTGTANTGELFL. CDR3 bases: TGCAGTGCTAGAGGACTCACAGGGACAGCGAACACCGGGGAGCTGTTTCTT. The gene calls are TRBV20-1 and TRBJ2-2; 7 nucleotides match TRBD1. The CDR3 spans 17 residues. Germline CDR1 is DFQATT and CDR2 is SNEGSKA (reference sequence). With 1 base clipped from V and 0 bases from J, the junction kept 8 bases outside the gene matches.

This clonotype is labeled medium-sized. The V and J genes are TRBV20-1 and TRBJ2-1, with TRBD2 as a possible D gene (6 bases). Germline V CDR1 and CDR2: DFQATT, SNEGSKA (reference sequence). The V and J ends lost 5 bases and 5 bases respectively, with 19 bases between them. The CDR3 consists of 15 residues. The CDR3 sequence is CSAPSRRAVDNEQFF. The DNA of the CDR3 is TGCAGTGCTCCCTCACGGAGGGCCGTGGACAATGAGCAGTTCTTC.

This rearrangement joins TRBV6-1 to TRBJ2-5; D may be TRBD1 (7 bases). The V gene lost 9 bases and the J gene lost 7 bases, with 21 bases spanning the gap. Germline assignment: CDR1 MNHNS and CDR2 SASEGT. The CDR3 has 14 residues. For the CDR3, the DNA is TGTGCCAGTCAATCGGGACAGACGCGGGGGACCCAGTACTTC. This translates into CASQSGQTRGTQYF.

This clonotype has a count of ten or more. CDR3 sequence reads: CASRTSGVYEQYF. The CDR3 DNA reads as TGTGCCAGCAGGACTAGCGGAGTCTACGAGCAGTACTTC. The V call is TRBV6-5, the J call TRBJ2-7; 9 nucleotides line up with TRBD2. J gave up 3 bases and V 6 bases, and 3 bases lay outside the gene matches. The CDR3 runs 13 residues. Germline values: CDR1 MNHEY, CDR2 SVGAGI.

This clonotype was found many times. V and J are TRBV6-2 or TRBV6-3 and TRBJ1-1; D might be TRBD1 (5 bases). Trimming stripped 5 bases from V and 4 bases from J, with 8 bases between. Germline-derived CDR1 and CDR2 are MNHEY and SVGEGT. This CDR3 contains 12 residues. The CDR3 loop is CASSDRFTEAFF. The CDR3 DNA follows: TGTGCCAGCAGTGACAGATTCACTGAAGCTTTCTTT.

This clonotype occurred many times. The CDR3 here is CASSRGNLNTEAFF. CDR3 in DNA: TGTGCCAGCAGCCGTGGAAACCTGAACACTGAAGCTTTCTTT. This chain links TRBV7-9 with TRBJ1-1; D gene unclear. The CDR3 is made up of 14 amino acids. The V gene's germline CDR1 is SEHNR and CDR2 FQNEAQ (reference sequence). The V gene lost 5 bases and the J gene lost 0 bases, with 10 bases spanning the gap. The variable domain in full, with the rest retrieved from reference TRBV7-9 and TRBJ1-1, is DTGVSQNPRHKITKRGQNVTFRCDPISEHNRLYWYRQTLGQGPEFLTYFQNEAQLEKSRLLSDRFSAERPKGSFSTLEIQRTEQGDSAMYLCASSRGNLNTEAFFGQGTRLTVV.

This clonotype was seen more than once but under ten times. The J gene is TRBJ2-3, the V gene TRBV7-3; D not resolved. Germline values: CDR1 SGHTA, CDR2 FQGTGA. This CDR3 has 13 residues. Trimming left V 6 bases short and J 2 bases short, with 9 bases between. CDR3 nucleotides: TGTGCCAGCAGTCAAACCAACACAGATACGCAGTATTTT. Encoded protein: CASSQTNTDTQYF.

This clonotype was found many times. The rearrangement uses TRBV6-1 and TRBJ1-5, with 11 positions matching TRBD1. The V and J ends lost 5 bases and 0 bases, in that order; junction bases with no gene match: 6. The CDR3 has 17 amino acids. Germline loops: CDR1 MNHNS, CDR2 SASEGT. CDR3 nucleotides: TGTGCCAGCAGTCGGACAGGGGGCCTATATAGCAATCAGCCCCAGCATTTT. Its protein is CASSRTGGLYSNQPQHF.

This clonotype was recorded at least ten times. The rearrangement joins TRBV7-9 to TRBJ2-5, with D possibly TRBD1 on 6 matching bases. Trimming stripped 5 bases from V and 4 bases from J, with 14 bases between. CDR3 length equals 14 residues. Looked up from germline, CDR1 is SEHNR and CDR2 is FQNEAQ (reference sequence). In nucleotides, the CDR3 is TGTGCCAGCAGCCCCGAGGGCAGGGGAGAGACCCAGTACTTC. Encoded protein: CASSPEGRGETQYF.

This clonotype was recorded many times. The rearrangement uses TRBV7-9 and TRBJ2-1, with a weak D call TRBD1 (5 bases). The CDR3 runs 12 residues. V lost 2 bases, J lost 6 bases, and 5 bases lay in between. Germline-derived CDR1 and CDR2 are SEHNR and FQNEAQ (reference sequence). CDR3 region: CASSLQGNEQFF. The CDR3 DNA reads as TGTGCCAGCAGCTTACAGGGCAATGAGCAGTTCTTC. Full variable domain (rest looked up from reference TRBV7-9 and TRBJ2-1): DTGVSQNPRHKITKRGQNVTFRCDPISEHNRLYWYRQTLGQGPEFLTYFQNEAQLEKSRLLSDRFSAERPKGSFSTLEIQRTEQGDSAMYLCASSLQGNEQFFGPGTRLTVL.